These 5 T cell receptor beta chains were sequenced from one sample in a study of control samples from healthy donors and cancer patients. Libraries were prepared by immunoSEQ multiplex PCR; TCRdb keeps only in-frame clonotypes and omits some of them. This sample yields 150,000 to 180,000 clones, of which about 94% are seen a single time; 5.5% to 6% belongs to the top ten. The material sequenced was blood. These receptors all come from a man aged 35-49 years in good health.

The chain has TRBV11-1 and TRBJ1-2, with D unclear. The CDR3 totals 14 residues. Trimming took 3 bases from V and 5 from J, leaving 13 bases between them. CDR1 is SGHAT and CDR2 is FQDESV in the germline V gene (reference sequence). The CDR3 here is CASSLGRGPYGYTF. The CDR3 nucleotides read TGTGCCAGCAGCTTGGGCCGCGGACCGTATGGCTACACCTTC.

This chain uses TRBV5-1 with TRBJ2-3; D is unresolved. The CDR3 has 16 residues. CDR1 SGHRS and CDR2 YFSETQ come from the germline V gene. V lost 0 bases and J 4 bases, leaving 15 bases between the germline ends. The CDR3 DNA reads TGCGCCAGCAGCTTGGTTCTGGACCCATTGGCAGATACGCAGTATTTT. Translated: CASSLVLDPLADTQYF.

As concerns this clone: The sample holds other DNA sequences that translate to the same CDR3. CDR3 coding DNA: TGTGCCAGCAGCTTCCAGGGAACCTATGGCTACACCTTC. Its translation is CASSFQGTYGYTF. The V gene is TRBV7-2, the J gene TRBJ1-2; possible D gene TRBD1, 5 bases. Trimming removed 3 bases at V and 4 bases at J, with 9 bases between. Germline V gene lookup returns CDR1 SGHTA and CDR2 FQGNSA. This CDR3 has 13 amino acids.

The chain combines TRBV3-1 (or the pseudogene TRBV3-2) with TRBJ2-3; tentative D call: TRBD2 (7 bases). The CDR3 length is 17 residues. The V and J ends lost 3 bases and 3 bases respectively, with 19 bases between them. CDR1 is LGHDT, CDR2 YNNKEL, per germline (reference sequence). The CDR3 DNA sequence: TGTGCCAGCAGCCACCTAATTACCGGGGGGCTGACAGATACGCAGTATTTT. Encoded protein: CASSHLITGGLTDTQYF.

The chain couples TRBV6-5 to TRBJ1-5; D call uncertain. The CDR3 has 13 amino acids. Germline values: CDR1 MNHEY, CDR2 SVGAGI. V lost 0 bases to trimming and J lost 2 bases, with 2 bases between them. CDR3 region: CASSYSRNQPQHF. The DNA of the CDR3 is TGTGCCAGCAGTTACTCTCGCAATCAGCCCCAGCATTTT.